The following is a T cell receptor beta chain sequence with its context. Its target is not known. V gave up 1 base and J gave up 4 bases, with 8 bases separating them. The CDR3 runs to 14 residues. Germline values: CDR1 LGHNA, CDR2 YNFKEQ. This sample is drawn from a study of cytomegalovirus exposure and HLA in healthy donors. The PCR had 60 Vbeta and 13 Jbeta primers. Clones were read by immunoSEQ multiplex PCR, and TCRdb kept only the in-frame ones, dropping some. The sample includes tens of thousands of clones, around three quarters of them seen just once. The study's findings and limits: Analyzed later, association rates of TCRs varied across HLA loci, with DRB1 most and HLA-C fewest. Most TCR sequences proved rare, with some public TCRs found in many donors. Later analysis associated a missense DCLRE1C variant with TCR beta V- and J-gene trimming. In a later analysis, productive TCRs from donors in an Asian-associated ancestry cluster reportedly carried fewer N-insertions than the cohort mean.

The sequence was collected from a middle-aged woman in good health and CMV-seropositive. The J gene is TRBJ2-1, the V gene TRBV4-2; no firm D call. The sequenced material came from PBMCs. CDR3 in DNA: TGTGCCAGCAGCCAAGTTGGAGTTTACAATGAGCAGTTCTTC. As protein: CASSQVGVYNEQFF.